The subject of this entry is one TCR beta chain. What it binds is not known. The PCR contained 60 Vbeta and 13 Jbeta primers. This table comes from immunoSEQ multiplex PCR, and its TCRdb copy is limited to in-frame clones, with some not included. The listing records around 75,000 clones. This CDR3 comprises 16 residues. V lost 1 base to trimming and J lost 5 bases; unmatched junction nucleotides: 8. Germline CDR1 reads MGHRA; CDR2 reads YSYEKL. These data belong to a study of cytomegalovirus exposure and HLA in healthy donors. Study-wide points: In a later analysis, V- and J-gene trimming of beta chains associated with a DCLRE1C missense variant, replicated independently. In a later analysis, TCR association rates varied by HLA locus: DRB1 most, HLA-C fewest.

The clonotype originates from a woman aged 55-69 years in good health and CMV-seronegative. The V gene is TRBV4-1, the J gene TRBJ2-5; 9 bases align to TRBD2. The sample taken for sequencing was PBMCs. CDR3 protein: CASSQGGGLAWETQYF. CDR3 sequence (DNA): TGCGCCAGCAGCCAAGGGGGTGGACTAGCGTGGGAGACCCAGTACTTC.